The sequence of this TCR beta chain was determined in a study of control samples from healthy donors and cancer patients. Libraries were prepared by immunoSEQ multiplex PCR; TCRdb keeps only in-frame clonotypes and omits some of them. The sample lists about 83,000 clones, 91% seen once, with about 16% in the top ten. This CDR3 is 16 amino acids long. J was trimmed by 2 bases and V by 4 bases; bases with no gene match: 6. The chain links TRBV23-1 to TRBJ2-4; TRBD1 aligns across 9 bases. TRBV23-1 is annotated as an ORF whose role is uncertain. Sequencing was performed on blood. The sequence was obtained from a man aged 45-65 years in good health. The CDR3 DNA sequence: TGCGCCAGCAGTCCTGGGGACAGGGCCCCCAAAAACATTCAGTACTTC. This sequence encodes CASSPGDRAPKNIQYF.